This TCR beta chain was retrieved from a study of CD8+CD57+ T cells in acquired aplastic anemia. There are 15 residues in the CDR3. Germline V gives CDR1 WNHNN, CDR2 SYGVQD (reference sequence). J was trimmed by 2 bases and V by 3 bases; bases with no gene match: 6. In this sample, this clonotype turned up a few times. Its antigen is unidentified. Notes on the study in general: Patients and controls shared about 30 CD8+ CDR3 sequences, which appeared highly expressed in patients and within their immunodominant clones.

Patients chosen for sequencing had CD8+CD57+ cells that had expanded, as shown by flow cytometry. As a group, the patients uniformly had severe acquired aplastic anemia. No therapy was given to patients before blood sampling. Genomic DNA served as template for TCR beta VDJ and CDR3 profiling. Via MiXCR, TCRdb re-called the reads, giving one row per CDR3 protein. Of 300,000 or so distinct CDR3 sequences listed, roughly 59% are singletons. The receptor was derived from a human donor with aplastic anemia. Specimen: sorted CD4+, CD8+, or CD8+CD57+ T cells (not recorded which) from PBMCs. V gene TRBV10-1 combines with J gene TRBJ2-5; 7 positions agree with TRBD1. CDR3 residues: CASSDLARGQETQYF. The CDR3 DNA follows: TGCGCCAGCAGTGATCTGGCCAGGGGGCAAGAGACCCAGTACTTC.